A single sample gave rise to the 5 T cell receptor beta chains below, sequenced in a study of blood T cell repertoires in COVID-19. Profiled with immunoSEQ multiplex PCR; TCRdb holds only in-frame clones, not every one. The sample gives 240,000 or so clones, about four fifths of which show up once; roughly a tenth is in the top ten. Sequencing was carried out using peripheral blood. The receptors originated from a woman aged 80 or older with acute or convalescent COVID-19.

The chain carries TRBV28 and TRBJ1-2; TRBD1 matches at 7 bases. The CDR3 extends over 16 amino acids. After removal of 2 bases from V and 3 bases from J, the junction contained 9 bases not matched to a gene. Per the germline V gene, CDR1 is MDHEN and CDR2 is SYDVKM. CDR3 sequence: CASSLVGQGVHYGYTF. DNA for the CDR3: TGTGCCAGCAGTTTAGTGGGTCAGGGGGTACACTATGGCTACACCTTC.

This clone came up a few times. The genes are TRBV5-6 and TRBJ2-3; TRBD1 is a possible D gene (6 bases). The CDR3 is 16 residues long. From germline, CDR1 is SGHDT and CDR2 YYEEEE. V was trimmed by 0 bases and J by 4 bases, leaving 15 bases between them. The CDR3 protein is CASSLEQGSWADTQYF. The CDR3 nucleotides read TGTGCCAGCAGCTTGGAGCAGGGGTCCTGGGCAGATACGCAGTATTTT.

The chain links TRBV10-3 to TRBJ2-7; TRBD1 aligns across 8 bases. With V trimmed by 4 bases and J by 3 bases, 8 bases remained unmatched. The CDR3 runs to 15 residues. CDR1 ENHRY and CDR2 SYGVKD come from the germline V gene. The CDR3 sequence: CAISVEDRAFYEQYF. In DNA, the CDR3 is TGTGCCATCAGTGTCGAGGACAGGGCTTTCTACGAGCAGTACTTC.

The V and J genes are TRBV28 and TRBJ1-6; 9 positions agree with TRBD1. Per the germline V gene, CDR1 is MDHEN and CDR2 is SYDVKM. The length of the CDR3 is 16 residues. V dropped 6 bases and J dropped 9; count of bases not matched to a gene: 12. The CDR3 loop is CASRDSRDRVVSPLHF. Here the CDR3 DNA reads TGTGCCAGCAGAGACTCCCGGGACAGGGTGGTTTCACCCCTCCACTTT.

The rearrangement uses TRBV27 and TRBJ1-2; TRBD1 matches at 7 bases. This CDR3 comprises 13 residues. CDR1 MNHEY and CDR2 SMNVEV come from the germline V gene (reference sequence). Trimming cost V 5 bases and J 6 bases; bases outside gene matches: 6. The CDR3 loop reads CASSPNRGDGYTF. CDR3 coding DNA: TGTGCCAGCAGTCCGAACAGGGGAGATGGCTACACCTTC.